The clone carrying this TCR beta chain is termed medium-sized. Its antigen remains unknown. Time point defined: sample taken at primary tumor resection. Researchers sequenced whole RNA taken from tumor, nontumor lung or frozen PBMC without sorting. CDR3 length: 16 amino acids. Trimming took off 0 bases at V and 2 bases at J, with 16 bases between the two ends. The V gene's germline CDR1 is GTSNPN and CDR2 SVGIG (reference sequence). One entry per CDR3 protein, called by TCRdb with MiXCR from the 5' RACE reads. The sample shows just under 5,000 distinct CDR3 sequences, about an eighth of them seen only once. The sample originates from a study of spatial heterogeneity in lung cancer. Overall study: The study observed each unique TCR and UMI combination more than ten times on average in raw reads.

The study, taken as a whole, reports: Counts of expanded intratumoral alpha and beta TCRs tracked tumor mutation counts. Nonsynonymous mutation counts, ubiquitous and regional, were tracked by the respective counts of ubiquitous and regional expanded TCRs.

The J gene is TRBJ1-2, the V gene TRBV30; tentative D call: TRBD1 (5 bases). The clonotype originates from a female donor with early-stage non-small cell lung cancer. The input for sequencing was lung tumor tissue, taken at surgery. The CDR3 nucleotides read TGTGCCTGGAGTGTACAGAGGGGCAGGCCGAACTATGGCTACACCTTC. It codes for CAWSVQRGRPNYGYTF.